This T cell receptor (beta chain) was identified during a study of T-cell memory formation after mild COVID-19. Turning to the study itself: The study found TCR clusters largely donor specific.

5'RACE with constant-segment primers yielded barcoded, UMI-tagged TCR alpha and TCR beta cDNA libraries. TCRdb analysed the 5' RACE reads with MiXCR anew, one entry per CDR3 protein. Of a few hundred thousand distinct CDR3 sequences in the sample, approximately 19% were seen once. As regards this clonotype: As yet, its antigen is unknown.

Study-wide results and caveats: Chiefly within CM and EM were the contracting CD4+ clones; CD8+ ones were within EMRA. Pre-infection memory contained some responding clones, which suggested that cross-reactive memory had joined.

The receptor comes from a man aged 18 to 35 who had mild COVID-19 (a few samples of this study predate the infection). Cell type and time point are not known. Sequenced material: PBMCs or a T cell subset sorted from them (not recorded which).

CDR3 in amino acids: CSARTGDNSPLHF. The DNA of the CDR3 is TGCAGCGCGCGGACAGGGGATAATTCACCCCTCCACTTT. This chain connects TRBV29-1 to TRBJ1-6; 9 bases line up with TRBD1. V shed 7 bases, J shed 5 bases, and the junction held 3 bases outside the gene matches. Germline lookup yields CDR1 SQVTM and CDR2 ANQGSEA. CDR3 length: 13 residues.